The text below deals with one T cell receptor beta chain. As handled by the study authors: Using reference gene primer amplification, nucleated cell counts were estimated. Method: immunoSEQ multiplex PCR; TCRdb's copy keeps in-frame clones and lacks some. The V and J calls and clone size were taken over from that table, and D and trimming were inferred from the DNA. The repertoire includes 150,000 or so clones, around 85% of them detected once, and 0.55% to 0.75% sits in the top ten. Per the germline V gene, CDR1 is MNHEY and CDR2 is SMNVEV (reference sequence). With 0 bases removed from V and 1 base from J, the gap between germline ends came to 29 bases. The CDR3 is 22 amino acids. Seattle-derived patients entered the study during active infection and were followed longitudinally. This sample is part of a study of blood T cell repertoires in COVID-19. Across the whole study: The United States, Italy and Spain supplied acute and convalescent COVID-19 samples. PBMCs, B-cell-depleted T cells, or T cells provided the cDNA or gDNA that made up the material.

Sequenced sample: peripheral blood. The chain recombines TRBV27 with TRBJ2-3, with D tentatively TRBD2 (5 bases). The TCR was taken from a man between 60 and 70 years old with COVID-19, enrolled during active disease. In nucleotides, the CDR3 is TGTGCCAGCAGTTTATCCTTCCCGCCCTTCCAAAAGGGAGTAAGGGGCACAGATACGCAGTATTTT. This translates into CASSLSFPPFQKGVRGTDTQYF.